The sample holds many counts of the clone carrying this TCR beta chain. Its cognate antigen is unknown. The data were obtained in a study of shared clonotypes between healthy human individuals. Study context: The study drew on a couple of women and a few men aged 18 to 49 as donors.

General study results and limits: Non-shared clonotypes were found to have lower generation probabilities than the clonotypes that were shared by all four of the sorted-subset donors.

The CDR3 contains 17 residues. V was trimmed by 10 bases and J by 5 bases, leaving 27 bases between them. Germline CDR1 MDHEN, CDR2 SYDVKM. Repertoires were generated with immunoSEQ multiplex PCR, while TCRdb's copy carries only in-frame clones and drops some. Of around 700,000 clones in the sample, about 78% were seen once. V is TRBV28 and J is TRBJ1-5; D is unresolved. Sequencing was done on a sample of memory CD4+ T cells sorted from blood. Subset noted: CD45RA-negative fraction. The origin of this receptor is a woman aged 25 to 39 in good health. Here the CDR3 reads CAISAAVSVWWHQPQHF. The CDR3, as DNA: TGTGCCATCTCAGCTGCGGTCTCCGTATGGTGGCATCAGCCCCAGCATTTT.